A selection of T cell receptor beta chains follows, all from one sample in a study of T cells after yellow fever vaccination. TCRdb fed the 5' RACE reads into MiXCR, producing one record per CDR3 protein. The sample consists of 620,000 or so distinct CDR3 sequences, about 12% of them appearing once. Here the sequenced sample was PBMCs, taken on the day of the yellow fever booster vaccination. The receptor source for this set is a man in his thirties or forties who received the YFV17D yellow fever vaccine. Both conserved end residues are part of each CDR3. A D gene is named only where the DNA matches it firmly. Size is stated for part of the rows, as once, few or many counts, or as a class when the clone is expanded.

abundance	v_gene	j_gene	d_gene	CDR3nt	CDR3aa
few	TRBV4-3	TRBJ2-5	TRBD1	TGCGCCAGCAGCCAAGATCTGAGACAGGGTGGAACCCAGTACTTC	CASSQDLRQGGTQYF
.	TRBV11-2	TRBJ2-2	TRBD2	TGTGCCAGCAGCATATCCAGGGAGGTAGCGGGGTACACCGGGGAGCTGTTTTTT	CASSISREVAGYTGELFF
few	TRBV11-2	TRBJ2-6	TRBD2	TGTGCCAGCACTCCTAGACTAGCGGGCAGCTCTGGGGCCAACGTCCTGACTTTC	CASTPRLAGSSGANVLTF
many	TRBV19	TRBJ2-3	.	TGTGCCAGTAGTAAGTTGACAGCCTACACAGATACGCAGTATTTT	CASSKLTAYTDTQYF
.	TRBV7-2	TRBJ2-7	TRBD1	TGTGCCAGCAGCTTAAGAAAGACAGGGGGCGGGTACGAGCAGTACTTC	CASSLRKTGGGYEQYF
few	TRBV25-1	TRBJ2-5	.	TGTGCCAGCAGTGTTAGCGGAAAAACGGAGACCCAGTACTTC	CASSVSGKTETQYF
.	TRBV20-1	TRBJ2-1	.	TGCAGTGCCGCACCCCGAAACAGGGCCTCCTACAATGAGCAGTTCTTC	CSAAPRNRASYNEQFF
.	TRBV5-1	TRBJ2-2	.	TGCGCCAGCAGCTTGGTGGGAGCCCGGGAGCTGTTTTTT	CASSLVGARELFF
.	TRBV11-3	TRBJ2-5	.	TGTGCCAGCAGCTTATCGAGAGGGGCAGAGACCCAGTACTTC	CASSLSRGAETQYF
many	TRBV12-3/TRBV12-4	TRBJ1-2	TRBD1	TGTGCCAGCAGGAGACAGGGGGCTAACTATGGCTACACCTTC	CASRRQGANYGYTF
.	TRBV4-3	TRBJ2-3	TRBD1	TGCGCCAGCAGCCAAGCGGGACAGCGAGGGCCCACAGATACGCAGTATTTT	CASSQAGQRGPTDTQYF
.	TRBV14	TRBJ2-7	.	TGTGCCAGCAGCCAAGGCCCCGGGAGCGGATACGAGCAGTACTTC	CASSQGPGSGYEQYF
.	TRBV7-2	TRBJ2-3	TRBD2	TGTGCCAGCACCCCCCCGGGACTAGCGGTGGGGGATACGCAGTATTTT	CASTPPGLAVGDTQYF
.	TRBV20-1	TRBJ2-1	TRBD2	TGCAGTGCTAGAGTTAGCGGGAGGGCCAATGAGCAGTTCTTC	CSARVSGRANEQFF
few	TRBV24-1	TRBJ2-1	TRBD2	TGTGCCACCAGTGATTGGACTAGCGGGATATACAATGAGCAGTTCTTC	CATSDWTSGIYNEQFF
many	TRBV4-3	TRBJ2-7	.	TGCGCCAGCAGCCAAGACCCTAATACCGAGCAGTACTTC	CASSQDPNTEQYF
.	TRBV5-5	TRBJ1-2	.	TGTGCCAGCAGCTTGGCAGGAGGGGGGAACTATGGCTACACCTTC	CASSLAGGGNYGYTF
many	TRBV7-2	TRBJ1-1	.	TGTGCCAGCAGCTTAATTGCAAACACTGAAGCTTTCTTT	CASSLIANTEAFF
.	TRBV7-8	TRBJ2-2	TRBD2	TGTGCCAGCAGCGCCGGGACTAGCGGGATAACCGGGGAGCTGTTTTTT	CASSAGTSGITGELFF